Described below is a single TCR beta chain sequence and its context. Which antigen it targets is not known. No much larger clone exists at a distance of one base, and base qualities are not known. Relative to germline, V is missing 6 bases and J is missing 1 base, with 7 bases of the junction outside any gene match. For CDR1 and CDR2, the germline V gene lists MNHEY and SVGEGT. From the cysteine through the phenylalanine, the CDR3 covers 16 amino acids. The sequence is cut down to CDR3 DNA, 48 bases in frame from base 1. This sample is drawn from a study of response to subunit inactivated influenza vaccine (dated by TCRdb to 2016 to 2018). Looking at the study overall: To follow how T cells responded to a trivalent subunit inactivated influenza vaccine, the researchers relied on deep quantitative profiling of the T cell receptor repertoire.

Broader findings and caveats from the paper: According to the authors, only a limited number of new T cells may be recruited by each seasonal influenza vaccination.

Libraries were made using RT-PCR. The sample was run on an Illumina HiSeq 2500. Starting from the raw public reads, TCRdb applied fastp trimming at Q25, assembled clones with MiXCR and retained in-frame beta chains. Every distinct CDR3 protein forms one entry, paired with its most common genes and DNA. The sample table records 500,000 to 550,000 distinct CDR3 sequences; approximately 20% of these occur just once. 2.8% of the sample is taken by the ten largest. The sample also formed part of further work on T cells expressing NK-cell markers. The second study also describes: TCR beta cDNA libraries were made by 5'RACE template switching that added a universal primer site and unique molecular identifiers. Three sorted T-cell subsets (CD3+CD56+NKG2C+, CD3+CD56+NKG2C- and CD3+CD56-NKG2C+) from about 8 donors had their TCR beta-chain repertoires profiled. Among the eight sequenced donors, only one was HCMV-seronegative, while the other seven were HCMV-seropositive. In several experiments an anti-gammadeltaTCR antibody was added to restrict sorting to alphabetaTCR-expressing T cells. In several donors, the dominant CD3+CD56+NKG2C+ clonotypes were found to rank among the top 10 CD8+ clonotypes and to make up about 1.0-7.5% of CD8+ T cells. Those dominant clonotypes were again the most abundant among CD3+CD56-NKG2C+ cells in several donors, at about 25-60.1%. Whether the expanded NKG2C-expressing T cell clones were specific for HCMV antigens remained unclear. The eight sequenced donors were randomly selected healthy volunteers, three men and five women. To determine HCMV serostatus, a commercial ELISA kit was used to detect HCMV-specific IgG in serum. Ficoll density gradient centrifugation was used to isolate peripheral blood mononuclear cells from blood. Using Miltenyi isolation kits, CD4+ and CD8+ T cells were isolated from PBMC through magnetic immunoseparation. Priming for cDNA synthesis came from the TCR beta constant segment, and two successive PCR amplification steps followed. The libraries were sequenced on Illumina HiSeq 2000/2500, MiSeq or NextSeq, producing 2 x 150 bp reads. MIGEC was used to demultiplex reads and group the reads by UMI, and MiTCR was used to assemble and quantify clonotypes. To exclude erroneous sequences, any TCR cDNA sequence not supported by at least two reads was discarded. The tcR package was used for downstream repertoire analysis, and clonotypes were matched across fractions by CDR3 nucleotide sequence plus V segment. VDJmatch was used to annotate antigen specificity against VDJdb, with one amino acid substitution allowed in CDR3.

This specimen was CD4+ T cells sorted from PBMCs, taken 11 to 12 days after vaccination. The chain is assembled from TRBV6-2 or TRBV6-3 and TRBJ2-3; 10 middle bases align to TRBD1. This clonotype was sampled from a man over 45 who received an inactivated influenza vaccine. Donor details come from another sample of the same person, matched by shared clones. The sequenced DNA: TGTGCCAGCAGGACCCGGGACAGGGGTGGCACAGATACGCAGTATTTT. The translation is CASRTRDRGGTDTQYF.